Described below is a single TCR beta chain sequence and its context. This clonotype came up many times. It lacks a known antigen. Base-call qualities are not available, and no considerably larger clone is one nucleotide away. The TCR beta CDR3 regions were amplified from the RNA transcripts. The TCR CDR3 was subjected to a first round of RT-PCR using the HTBI primer set and the Qiagen OneStep RT-PCR kit. A second multiplex PCR round built the libraries, followed by size selection and purification. The libraries were sequenced on an Illumina HiSeq2000 using paired-end 100 bp reads. The authors' pipeline ran thus. Raw data were processed with SOAPnuke, discarding reads with adapters, uncalled bases, mean Phred below 15, or no exact constant-primer or identifier match. High-quality paired reads were merged with COPE v1.2.5, and unique nucleotide sequences were defined as clonotypes. Clonotypes were aligned to IMGT TRBV, TRBD and TRBJ reference segments using MiTCR v1.1. The analysis included only V-J combinations with a frequency above 0.0001, which together covered more than 98% of the repertoires. A TCS score was defined as the ratio of F50 (clonal expansion) to E x V (chaos), with BLOSUM62-based TCRdist applied between CDR3 peptides within each V-J. Welch's t-statistics and random forest reduced 450 to 600 V-J features to about 13, which were used in a naive Bayes classifier (R e1071). TCRdb reran the public reads through fastp at Q25 and MiXCR, keeping productive beta chains. For every CDR3 protein sequence, its rows merge into one entry that carries the most common genes and DNA. The V and J calls were not made by the authors but by TCRdb's processing. The sample table holds a few hundred thousand distinct CDR3 sequences, of which around a fifth were seen once. The ten largest clonotypes hold approximately 49% of the sample.

The source of the sample is a study of T cells in Graves' hyperthyroidism and ophthalmopathy (dated by TCRdb to between 2018 and 2021). With regard to the full study: Peripheral blood was collected at initial diagnosis, before any treatment. The approximately 100 discovery patients were divided at random into training and test sets in a 7:3 ratio. Following sampling, methimazole starting at 30 mg daily was given to hyperthyroidism patients, and high-dose intravenous methylprednisolone was given to ophthalmopathy patients. An independent validation cohort of fewer than 20 hyperthyroidism patients and approximately 15 patients who later progressed to ophthalmopathy tested prospective prediction of ophthalmopathy. The paper describes TCR Vbeta CDR3 sequencing of roughly 130 peripheral blood samples, made up of some 40 ophthalmopathy patients, over 70 hyperthyroidism patients and 17 progressor patients. The study also compared thyroid tissue and blood T-cell repertoires from several Graves' hyperthyroidism patients. A discovery cohort of about a hundred patients, roughly 43 with Graves' ophthalmopathy and roughly 59 with stable Graves' hyperthyroidism, was used to find distinguishing TCR V-J signatures.

Trimming leaves V shorter by 5 bases and J shorter by 2 bases, with the junction holding 8 bases beyond the gene matches. The germline V gene gives CDR1 as SNHLY and CDR2 as FYNNEI. From its cysteine to its phenylalanine, the CDR3 spans 15 amino acids. Here the CDR3 DNA is all that survives: 45 bases in frame from base 1. Here is what the overall study found, with its caveats: In cross-validation, a model built on a 13 V-J signature told ophthalmopathy apart from stable hyperthyroidism with roughly 87% sensitivity and about 81% specificity, and in testing the same model reached 80%/75%. In validation, progression to ophthalmopathy was predicted by the model with about 70% sensitivity and under 85% specificity, a median of approximately 6.5 months before onset. Most expanded thyroid clonotypes (frequency above 0.001) were also found in blood, which suggests that blood repertoires may mirror thyroid immune responses. No statistical method was used to set the sample size in advance, and investigators knew the group allocation.

Moderately to severely active disease, a Clinical Activity Score of at least 3, a NOSPECS grade of at least 4, and a duration under 3 months were present in ophthalmopathy patients. Exclusion was applied to patients with uncontrolled infections, other autoimmune diseases, pregnancy or lactation. Clinical symptoms, serum thyroxine and TRAb, thyroid ultrasound, and orbital computed tomography formed the basis for the diagnoses. PBMCs were isolated from about 9 ml of fresh peripheral blood by Ficoll-Paque density gradient centrifugation. Total RNA was extracted with Trizol reagent, and quality was checked on an Agilent 2100 Bioanalyzer.

The chain was built from TRBV2 and TRBJ1-2, and 7 junctional nucleotides match TRBD1. The receptor was isolated from a woman aged 70-85 years with Graves' ophthalmopathy. Sequencing used blood. For the CDR3, the sequence is CASSSTGQINYGYTF. The DNA sequence is given as TGTGCCAGCAGTTCAACGGGACAGATAAACTATGGCTACACCTTC.